What follows describes a single TCR beta chain. Antigen unknown. Profiling that covered TCR beta VDJ and CDR3 relied on genomic DNA as its template. TCRdb ran MiXCR on the reads and lists one entry per CDR3 protein. The sample contains more than 250,000 distinct CDR3 sequences, 55% to 65% of which appear only once. This sample is part of a study of CD8+CD57+ T cells in acquired aplastic anemia. Study-wide background: An average of 3.2 ug of DNA was obtained from sorted CD4+ and CD8+ cells.

General observations from the study: Any difference that existed in CD8+ Simpson's diversity between patients and controls was not significant. Patients and controls turned out to have 25 to 35 CD8+ CDR3 sequences in common.

The receptor was isolated from a human donor with severe aplastic anemia or a healthy control (not recorded which). Sequencing was carried out using sorted CD4+, CD8+, or CD8+CD57+ T cells (not recorded which) from PBMCs.

The CDR3 is CASSQWIAKNIQYF. CDR3 in DNA: TGCGCCAGCAGCCAATGGATAGCCAAAAACATTCAGTACTTC. The rearrangement joins TRBV4-1 to TRBJ2-4; D call uncertain. Germline V gene sequence: CDR1 MGHRA, CDR2 YSYEKL. V was pared by 2 bases and J by 0 bases, with 5 bases between. CDR3 length equals 14 residues.